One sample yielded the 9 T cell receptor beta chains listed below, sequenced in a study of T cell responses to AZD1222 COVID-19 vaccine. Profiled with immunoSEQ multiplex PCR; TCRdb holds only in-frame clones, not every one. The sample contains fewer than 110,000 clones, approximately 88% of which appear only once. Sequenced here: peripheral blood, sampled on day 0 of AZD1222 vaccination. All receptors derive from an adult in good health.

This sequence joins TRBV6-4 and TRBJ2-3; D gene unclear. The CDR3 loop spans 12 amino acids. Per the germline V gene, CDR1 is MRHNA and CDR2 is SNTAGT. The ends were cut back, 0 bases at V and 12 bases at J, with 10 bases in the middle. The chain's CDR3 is CASSDSLERQYF. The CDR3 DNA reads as TGTGCCAGCAGTGACTCCCTAGAGCGTCAGTATTTT.

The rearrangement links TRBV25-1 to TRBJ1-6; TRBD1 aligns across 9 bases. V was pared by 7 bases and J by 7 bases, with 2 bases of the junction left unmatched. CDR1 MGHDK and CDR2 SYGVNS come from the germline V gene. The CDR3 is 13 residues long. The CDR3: CASIGQGNSPLHF. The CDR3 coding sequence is TGTGCCAGCATAGGACAGGGGAATTCACCCCTCCACTTT.

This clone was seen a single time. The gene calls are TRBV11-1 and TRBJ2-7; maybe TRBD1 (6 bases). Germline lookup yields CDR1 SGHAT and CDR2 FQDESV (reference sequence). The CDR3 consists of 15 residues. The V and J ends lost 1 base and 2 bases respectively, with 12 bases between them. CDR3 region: CASSLEQGAAYEQYF. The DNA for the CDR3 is TGTGCCAGCAGCTTAGAACAGGGAGCTGCCTACGAGCAGTACTTC. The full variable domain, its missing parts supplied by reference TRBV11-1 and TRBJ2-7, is EAEVAQSPRYKITEKSQAVAFWCDPISGHATLYWYRQILGQGPELLVQFQDESVVDDSQLPKDRFSAERLKGVDSTLKIQPAELGDSAMYLCASSLEQGAAYEQYFGPGTRLTVT.

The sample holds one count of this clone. The CDR3 reads CAIEGTGGTDTQYF. CDR3 nucleotides: TGTGCCATCGAAGGGACAGGGGGGACAGATACGCAGTATTTT. The V call is TRBV28, the J call TRBJ2-3, with TRBD1 matching over 11 bases. CDR3 size: 14 residues. The trim removed 10 bases at V and 3 bases at J, leaving 6 bases unmatched. Germline CDR1 reads MDHEN; CDR2 reads SYDVKM. The full variable domain, in which reference TRBV28 and TRBJ2-3 provide the parts outside the CDR3, is DVKVTQSSRYLVKRTGEKVFLECVQDMDHENMFWYRQDPGLGLRLIYFSYDVKMKEKGDIPEGYSVSREKKERFSLILESASTNQTSMYLCAIEGTGGTDTQYFGPGTRLTVL.

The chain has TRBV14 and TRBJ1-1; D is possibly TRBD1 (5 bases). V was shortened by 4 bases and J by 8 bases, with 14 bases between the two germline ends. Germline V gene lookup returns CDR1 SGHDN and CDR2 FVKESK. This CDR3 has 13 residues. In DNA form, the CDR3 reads TGTGCCAGCAGCCCCCAGGGATCTCCCGAAGCTTTCTTT. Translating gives CASSPQGSPEAFF.

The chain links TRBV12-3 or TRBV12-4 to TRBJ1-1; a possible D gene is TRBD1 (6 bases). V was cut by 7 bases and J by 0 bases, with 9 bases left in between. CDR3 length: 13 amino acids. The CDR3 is CASIGQLNTEAFF. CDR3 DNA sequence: TGTGCCAGCATAGGACAGCTGAACACTGAAGCTTTCTTT.

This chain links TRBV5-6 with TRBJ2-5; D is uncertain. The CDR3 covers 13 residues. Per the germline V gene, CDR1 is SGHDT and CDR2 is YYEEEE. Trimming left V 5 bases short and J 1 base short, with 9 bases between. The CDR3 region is CASRRRAQETQYF. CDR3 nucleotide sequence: TGTGCCAGCAGACGAAGGGCCCAAGAGACCCAGTACTTC.

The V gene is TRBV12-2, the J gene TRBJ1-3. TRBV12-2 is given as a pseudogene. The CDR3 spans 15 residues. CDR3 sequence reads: CASRLRSSSGNTIYF. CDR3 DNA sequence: TGTGCAAGTCGCTTAAGGTCAAGCTCTGGAAACACCATATATTTT.

The CDR3: CASSEDRNYGYTF. The CDR3 DNA reads TGTGCCAGCAGTGAAGATAGAAACTATGGCTACACCTTC. The J gene is TRBJ1-2, the V gene TRBV6-1, with D hard to call. Germline CDR1 and CDR2: MNHNS and SASEGT. V was cut by 1 base and J by 2 bases, with 5 bases left in between. The CDR3 runs 13 residues.